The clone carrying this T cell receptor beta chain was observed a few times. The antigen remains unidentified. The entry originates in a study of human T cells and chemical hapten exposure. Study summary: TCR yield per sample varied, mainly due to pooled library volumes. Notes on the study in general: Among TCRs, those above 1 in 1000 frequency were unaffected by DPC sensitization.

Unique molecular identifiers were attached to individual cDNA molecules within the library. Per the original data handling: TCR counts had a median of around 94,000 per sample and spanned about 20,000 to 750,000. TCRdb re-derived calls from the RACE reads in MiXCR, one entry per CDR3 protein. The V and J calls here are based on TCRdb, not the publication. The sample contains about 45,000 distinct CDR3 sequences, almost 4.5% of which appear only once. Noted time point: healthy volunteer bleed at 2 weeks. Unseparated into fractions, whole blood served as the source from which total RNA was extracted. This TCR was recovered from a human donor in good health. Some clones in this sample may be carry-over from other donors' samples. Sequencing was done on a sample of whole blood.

The CDR3 spells CASSQPTKARRVGGDTQYF. The CDR3 region has the DNA TGCGCCAGCAGCCAACCTACAAAAGCGAGGAGGGTCGGAGGAGATACGCAGTATTTT. The chain has TRBV4-1 and TRBJ2-3; possible D gene TRBD2, 6 bases. With 2 bases removed from V and 5 bases from J, the gap between germline ends came to 26 bases. CDR1 MGHRA and CDR2 YSYEKL come from the germline V gene. The CDR3 extends over 19 amino acids.